This T cell receptor beta chain was identified during a study of CD4 T cells in relation to SARS-CoV-2 and coronaviruses. Study as a whole: ViraFEST: roughly ten-day antigen culture of PBMCs, then TCR beta CDR3 sequencing.

For this clone: The antigen is undetermined.

The method was immunoSEQ multiplex PCR; TCRdb's version includes in-frame clones alone and lacks a portion of them. Here the sample spans fewer than 25,000 clones, roughly 70% being singletons. CD4+ T cells from unexposed donors were obtained before the COVID-19 pandemic (2011-2018). Isolation of CD4+ T cells took place after about 10 days in culture. Two million PBMCs per well were cultured with approximately 10 IU/ml IL-2. V trimming: 0 bases; J trimming: 7 bases; junction bases outside the gene matches: 4. From germline, CDR1 is ENHRY and CDR2 SYGVKD. There are 16 residues in the CDR3. The origin of this receptor is a human donor in good health. Input material: CD4+ T cells from PBMCs, cultured in vitro. The genes are TRBV10-3 and TRBJ2-1; 12 bases map to TRBD2. CDR3 sequence reads: CAISESLAGGANEQFF. The CDR3 DNA sequence: TGTGCCATCAGTGAGTCACTAGCGGGAGGTGCAAATGAGCAGTTCTTC.